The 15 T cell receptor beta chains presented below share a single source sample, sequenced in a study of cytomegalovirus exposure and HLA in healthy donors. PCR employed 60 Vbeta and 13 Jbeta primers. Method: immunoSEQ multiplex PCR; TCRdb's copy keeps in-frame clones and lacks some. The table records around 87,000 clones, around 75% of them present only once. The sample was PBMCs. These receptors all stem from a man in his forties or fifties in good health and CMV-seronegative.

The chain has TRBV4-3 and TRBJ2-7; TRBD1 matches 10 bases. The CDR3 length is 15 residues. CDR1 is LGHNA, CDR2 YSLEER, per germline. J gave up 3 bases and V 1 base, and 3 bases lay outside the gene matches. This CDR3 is CASSQVGQGFYEQYF. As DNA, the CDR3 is TGCGCCAGCAGCCAAGTGGGACAGGGGTTCTACGAGCAGTACTTC.

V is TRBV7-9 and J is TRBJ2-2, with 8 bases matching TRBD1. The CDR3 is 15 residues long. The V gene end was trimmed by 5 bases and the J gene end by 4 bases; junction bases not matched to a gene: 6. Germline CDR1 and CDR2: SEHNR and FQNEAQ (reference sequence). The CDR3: CASSVQGAGTGELFF. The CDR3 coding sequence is TGTGCCAGCAGCGTTCAGGGGGCTGGCACCGGGGAGCTGTTTTTT.

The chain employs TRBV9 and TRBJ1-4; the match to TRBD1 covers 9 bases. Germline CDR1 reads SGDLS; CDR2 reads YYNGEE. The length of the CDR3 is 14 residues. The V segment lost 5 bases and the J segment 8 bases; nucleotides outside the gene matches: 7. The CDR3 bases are TGTGCCAGCAGTACCGGGACAGGGAGGGAAAAACTGTTTTTT. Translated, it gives CASSTGTGREKLFF. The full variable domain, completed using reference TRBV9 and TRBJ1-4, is DSGVTQTPKHLITATGQRVTLRCSPRSGDLSVYWYQQSLDQGLQFLIQYYNGEERAKGNILERFSAQQFPDLHSELNLSSLELGDSALYFCASSTGTGREKLFFGSGTQLSVL.

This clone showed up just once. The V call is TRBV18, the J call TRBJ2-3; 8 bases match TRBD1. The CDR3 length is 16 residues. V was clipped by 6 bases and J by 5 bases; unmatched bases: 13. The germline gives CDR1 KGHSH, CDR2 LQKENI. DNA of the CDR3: TGTGCCAGCTCGTCACCAACCGGGACAGGCCTAGATACGCAGTATTTT. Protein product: CASSSPTGTGLDTQYF.

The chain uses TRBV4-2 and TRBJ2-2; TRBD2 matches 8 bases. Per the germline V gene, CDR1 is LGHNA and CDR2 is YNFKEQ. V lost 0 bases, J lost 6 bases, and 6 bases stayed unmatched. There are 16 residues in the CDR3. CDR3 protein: CASSQDTSGGAGELFF. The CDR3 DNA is TGTGCCAGCAGCCAAGATACCAGCGGGGGTGCCGGGGAGCTGTTTTTT.

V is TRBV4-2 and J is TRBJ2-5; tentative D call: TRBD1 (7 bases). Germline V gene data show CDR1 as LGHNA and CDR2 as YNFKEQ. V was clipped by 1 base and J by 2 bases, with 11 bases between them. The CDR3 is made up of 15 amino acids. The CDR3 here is CASSQVGGQQETQYF. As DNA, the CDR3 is TGTGCCAGCAGCCAAGTCGGGGGACAGCAAGAGACCCAGTACTTC.

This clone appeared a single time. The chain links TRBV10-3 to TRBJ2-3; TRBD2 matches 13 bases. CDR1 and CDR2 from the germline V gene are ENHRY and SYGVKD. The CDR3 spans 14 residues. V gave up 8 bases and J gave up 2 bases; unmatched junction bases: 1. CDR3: CAIGLAGATDTQYF. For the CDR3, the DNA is TGTGCCATCGGACTAGCGGGGGCCACAGATACGCAGTATTTT.

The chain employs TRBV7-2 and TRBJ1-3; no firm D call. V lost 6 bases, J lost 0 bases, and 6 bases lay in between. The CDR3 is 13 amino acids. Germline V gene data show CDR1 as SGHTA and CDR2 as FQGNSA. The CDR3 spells CASRMSSGNTIYF. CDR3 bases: TGTGCCAGCAGGATGAGCTCTGGAAACACCATATATTTT.

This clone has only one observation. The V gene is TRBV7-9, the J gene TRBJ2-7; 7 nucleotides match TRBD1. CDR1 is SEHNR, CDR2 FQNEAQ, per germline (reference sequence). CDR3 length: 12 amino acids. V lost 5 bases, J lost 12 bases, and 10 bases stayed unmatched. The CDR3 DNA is TGTGCCAGCAGCCCGGGACAGACCGATTCGTACTTC. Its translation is CASSPGQTDSYF. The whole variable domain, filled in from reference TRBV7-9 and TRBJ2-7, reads DTGVSQNPRHKITKRGQNVTFRCDPISEHNRLYWYRQTLGQGPEFLTYFQNEAQLEKSRLLSDRFSAERPKGSFSTLEIQRTEQGDSAMYLCASSPGQTDSYFGPGTRLTVT.

As DNA, the CDR3 is TGTGCCAGCAGCTTATTAGGGACACCTTCCTACGAGCAGTACTTC. Translating gives CASSLLGTPSYEQYF. The chain employs TRBV7-2 and TRBJ2-7; D is possibly TRBD1 (6 bases). This CDR3 is built from 15 residues. The V end lost 2 bases, the J end lost 1 base, and 12 bases lay between the germline ends. Germline V gene sequence: CDR1 SGHTA, CDR2 FQGNSA.

The CDR3 loop is CASSMVPYEQYF. The DNA for the CDR3 is TGTGCCAGTAGTATGGTCCCCTACGAGCAGTACTTC. The V gene is TRBV19, the J gene TRBJ2-5; D remains unclear. The better agreement between TRBJ2-7 and the DNA end casts doubt on the J call. The CDR3 spans 12 residues. Germline V gene lookup returns CDR1 LNHDA and CDR2 SQIVND (reference sequence).

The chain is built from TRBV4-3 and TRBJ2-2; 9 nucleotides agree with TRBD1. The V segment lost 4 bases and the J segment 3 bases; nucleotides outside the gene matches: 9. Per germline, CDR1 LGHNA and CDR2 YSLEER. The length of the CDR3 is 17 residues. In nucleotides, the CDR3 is TGCGCCAGCAGCCGGGAAGGACAGGGGATCTACACCGGGGAGCTGTTTTTT. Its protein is CASSREGQGIYTGELFF.

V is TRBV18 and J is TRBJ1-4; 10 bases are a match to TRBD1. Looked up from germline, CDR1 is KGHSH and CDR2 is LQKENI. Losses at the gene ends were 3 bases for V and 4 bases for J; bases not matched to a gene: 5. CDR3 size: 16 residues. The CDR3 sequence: CASSPGTGDYNEKLFF. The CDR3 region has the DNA TGTGCCAGCTCACCTGGGACAGGGGATTATAATGAAAAACTGTTTTTT.

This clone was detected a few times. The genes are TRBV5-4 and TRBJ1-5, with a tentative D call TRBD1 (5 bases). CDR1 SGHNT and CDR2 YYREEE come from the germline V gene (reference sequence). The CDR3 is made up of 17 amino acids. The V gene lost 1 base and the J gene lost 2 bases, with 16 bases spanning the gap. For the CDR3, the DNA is TGTGCCAGCAGCTTGCCGGGCGGGGGTAAGGGCAATCAGCCCCAGCATTTT. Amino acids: CASSLPGGGKGNQPQHF.

The DNA of the CDR3 is TGTGCCAGCAGCTTAGGGTCAGGGGGTCCCTACGAGCAGTACTTC. This encodes CASSLGSGGPYEQYF. The V call is TRBV7-2, the J call TRBJ2-7; TRBD1 agrees at 7 bases. The CDR3 is 15 amino acids. Germline CDR1 is SGHTA and CDR2 is FQGNSA. Trimming cost V 1 base and J 2 bases; bases outside gene matches: 5.